This T cell receptor beta chain was identified during a study of cytomegalovirus exposure and HLA in healthy donors. Points on this clone: Antigen: not known.

The CDR3 runs 14 residues. The germline V gene encodes CDR1 SGHNT and CDR2 YYREEE (reference sequence). The ends were cut back, 1 base at V and 6 bases at J, with 14 bases in the middle. Use of 60 Vbeta and 13 Jbeta primers characterized the PCR. Clones were sequenced by immunoSEQ multiplex PCR, and TCRdb holds only the in-frame ones, with some missing. The sample shows some 210,000 clones, around four fifths of them seen only once. Study results and limitations: From TCR beta sequences, most subjects' HLA-A and HLA-B alleles were reportedly predicted accurately. One cluster of highly shared sequence variants probably arose as a sequencing artifact. Serostatus for CMV was the only available immune exposure information.

Sequencing used PBMCs. The source is a male donor in good health and CMV-seronegative. V gene TRBV5-4 combines with J gene TRBJ2-7; D gene unclear. DNA for the CDR3: TGTGCCAGCAGCTTGTACGGAAAGAGGCTCGAGCAGTACTTC. This encodes CASSLYGKRLEQYF.